Following are 6 T cell receptor beta chains from one sample sequenced in a study of cytomegalovirus exposure and HLA in healthy donors. A multiplex PCR was run with 60 Vbeta primers and 13 Jbeta primers. Generated by immunoSEQ multiplex PCR, the TCRdb table keeps only in-frame clones and is missing some. Of tens of thousands of clones in the sample, 70% to 80% were seen once. The sample consisted of PBMCs. These receptor sequences come from a woman between 45 and 60 years old in good health and CMV-seropositive.

The V gene is TRBV19, the J gene TRBJ1-1; no firm D call. CDR1 is LNHDA and CDR2 is SQIVND in the germline V gene (reference sequence). CDR3 length: 14 residues. Trimming pared 5 bases from V and 0 bases from J, leaving 10 bases between. CDR3: CASSVWALNTEAFF. CDR3 DNA: TGTGCCAGTAGTGTCTGGGCCTTGAACACTGAAGCTTTCTTT.

The genes are TRBV7-3 and TRBJ2-1, with D tentatively TRBD2 (5 bases). Germline V gene data show CDR1 as SGHTA and CDR2 as FQGTGA. The V end lost 4 bases, the J end lost 6 bases, and 16 bases lay between the germline ends. The CDR3 runs to 15 residues. The CDR3 is CASSYGWTVTNEQFF. Written as DNA, the CDR3 is TGTGCCAGCAGCTACGGATGGACTGTTACCAATGAGCAGTTCTTC.

This clone was seen once. This chain uses TRBV19 with TRBJ2-1; no clear D. The CDR3 totals 12 residues. Germline V gene lookup returns CDR1 LNHDA and CDR2 SQIVND (reference sequence). Trimming removed 3 bases at V and 4 bases at J, with 4 bases between. The CDR3 DNA sequence: TGTGCCAGTAGTATCTTTTACAATGAGCAGTTCTTC. It yields the protein CASSIFYNEQFF.

The chain is built from TRBV30 and TRBJ1-4; D gene unclear. This CDR3 is built from 13 residues. V lost 0 bases, J lost 5 bases, and 7 bases lay in between. CDR1 is GTSNPN and CDR2 is SVGIG in the germline V gene (reference sequence). DNA for the CDR3: TGTGCCTGGAGTGTCACGAGAAATGAAAAACTGTTTTTT. It translates to CAWSVTRNEKLFF.

In this sample, this clone turned up a few times. V usage is TRBV6-6 and J usage is TRBJ1-3, with TRBD1 as a possible D gene (5 bases). Germline loops: CDR1 MNHNY, CDR2 SVGAGI (reference sequence). V lost 7 bases, J lost 0 bases, and 13 bases lay in between. The CDR3 is 15 residues long. CDR3 bases: TGTGCCAGCAAGGTGGGGCCAGGCTCTGGAAACACCATATATTTT. It yields the protein CASKVGPGSGNTIYF.

The chain is built from TRBV7-2 and TRBJ2-3; no reliable D call. Germline V gene lookup returns CDR1 SGHTA and CDR2 FQGNSA. Trimming pared 0 bases from V and 4 bases from J, leaving 5 bases between. The CDR3 length is 13 residues. The DNA for the CDR3 is TGTGCCAGCAGCTTAGCTCTAGCAGATACGCAGTATTTT. This gives the protein CASSLALADTQYF. The variable domain in full, with the rest retrieved from reference TRBV7-2 and TRBJ2-3, is GAGVSQSPSNKVTEKGKDVELRCDPISGHTALYWYRQSLGQGLEFLIYFQGNSAPDKSGLPSDRFSAERTGGSVSTLTIQRTQQEDSAVYLCASSLALADTQYFGPGTRLTVL.